A single sample gave rise to the 20 T cell receptor beta chains below, sequenced in a study of T cell responses to AZD1222 COVID-19 vaccine. This table comes from immunoSEQ multiplex PCR, and its TCRdb copy is limited to in-frame clones, with some not included. The sample contains 95,000 to 150,000 clones, 85% to 90% of which appear only once. Sequenced material: peripheral blood, taken on day 0 of AZD1222 vaccination. The receptors originated from an adult in good health.

The chain has TRBV28 and TRBJ1-3; TRBD1 is a possible D gene (5 bases). CDR3 size: 17 residues. The ends were cut back, 5 bases at V and 1 base at J, with 18 bases in the middle. CDR1 is MDHEN, CDR2 SYDVKM, per germline. The CDR3 region has the DNA TGTGCCAGCAGTCCCGGGGGACCCCGAGAGTCTGGAAACACCATATATTTT. This translates into CASSPGGPRESGNTIYF.

The rearrangement joins TRBV7-8 to TRBJ1-6, with D unresolved. CDR3 length: 19 residues. From germline, CDR1 is SGHVS and CDR2 FQNEAQ. The V end lost 1 base, the J end lost 4 bases, and 20 bases lay between the germline ends. The CDR3 DNA sequence: TGTGCCAGCAGCTTAGTACGTATCGGCCCGGGATTGTATAATTCACCCCTCCACTTT. Translation gives CASSLVRIGPGLYNSPLHF.

The J gene is TRBJ1-1, the V gene TRBV6-4; TRBD1 might be the D (6 bases). The CDR3 extends over 14 amino acids. The V gene lost 0 bases and the J gene lost 5 bases, with 10 bases spanning the gap. Germline V gene sequence: CDR1 MRHNA, CDR2 SNTAGT. The CDR3 here is CASSDSSRGTEAFF. In DNA form, the CDR3 reads TGTGCCAGCAGTGACTCTTCCAGGGGAACTGAAGCTTTCTTT.

The chain joins TRBV15 to TRBJ2-1, with D perhaps matching TRBD1 or TRBD2 (7 bases each). CDR1 and CDR2 from the germline V gene are LNHNV and YYDKDF (reference sequence). There are 16 residues in the CDR3. V was pared by 4 bases and J by 4 bases, with 17 bases between. DNA of the CDR3: TGTGCCACCAGCAAAGGGGGCGGGGGCCCTTACAATGAGCAGTTCTTC. Translated, it gives CATSKGGGGPYNEQFF.

This chain uses TRBV9 with TRBJ1-1; no clear D gene. Germline V gene data show CDR1 as SGDLS and CDR2 as YYNGEE. The CDR3 is made up of 15 amino acids. Trimming stripped 5 bases from V and 4 bases from J, with 18 bases between. This CDR3 reads CASREVMEGGTEAFF. The CDR3, as DNA: TGTGCCAGCAGGGAGGTCATGGAAGGTGGCACTGAAGCTTTCTTT.

The gene calls are TRBV6-5 and TRBJ2-7; 7 bases align to TRBD2. Germline-derived CDR1 and CDR2 are MNHEY and SVGAGI. This CDR3 has 16 amino acids. V was clipped by 4 bases and J by 6 bases; unmatched bases: 15. CDR3 region: CASSLGGSQVDSEQYF. CDR3 nucleotide sequence: TGTGCCAGCAGTTTGGGGGGGAGCCAGGTAGACAGCGAGCAGTACTTC.

V and J are TRBV5-4 and TRBJ2-7; TRBD2 agrees at 14 bases. V gave up 3 bases and J gave up 3 bases; unmatched junction bases: 5. The CDR3 sequence is 16 residues long. Germline V lookup: CDR1 SGHNT, CDR2 YYREEE (reference sequence). Here the CDR3 reads CASSSQTSGRVYEQYF. In DNA, the CDR3 is TGTGCCAGCAGCTCGCAGACTAGCGGGAGGGTCTACGAGCAGTACTTC.

J is TRBJ2-1 and V is TRBV30; possibly TRBD1 or TRBD2 for D (6 bases each). CDR3 length: 15 residues. V lost 5 bases, J lost 7 bases, and 21 bases lay in between. Germline V gives CDR1 GTSNPN, CDR2 SVGIG (reference sequence). The CDR3 coding sequence is TGTGCCTGGGAAACAGGGACTGGCCAATGGAATGAGCAGTTCTTC. Translating it yields CAWETGTGQWNEQFF.

This chain uses TRBV4-2 with TRBJ1-2; TRBD1 aligns across 10 bases. CDR3 length: 15 residues. Germline V CDR1 and CDR2: LGHNA, YNFKEQ. The V gene end was trimmed by 0 bases and the J gene end by 8 bases; junction bases not matched to a gene: 6. The DNA of the CDR3 is TGTGCCAGCAGCCAAGACGCGACAGGGGGCTACGGCTACACCTTC. This sequence encodes CASSQDATGGYGYTF.

The genes are TRBV19 and TRBJ2-2; D might be TRBD2 (6 bases). The CDR3 loop spans 14 amino acids. V lost 4 bases, J lost 1 base, and 7 bases lay in between. CDR1 and CDR2 from the germline V gene are LNHDA and SQIVND (reference sequence). CDR3 in amino acids: CASSTEGNTGELFF. CDR3 nucleotide sequence: TGTGCCAGTAGTACGGAGGGGAACACCGGGGAGCTGTTTTTT.

The chain joins TRBV28 to TRBJ1-1; the match to TRBD1 covers 9 bases. CDR1 MDHEN and CDR2 SYDVKM come from the germline V gene. The J segment lost 2 bases and the V segment lost 5 bases, leaving 9 bases of the junction unmatched. CDR3 length: 16 amino acids. The CDR3 nucleotides are TGTGCCAGCAGTCCGGCTCTGGGACAGGGTAACACTGAAGCTTTCTTT. Amino acid sequence: CASSPALGQGNTEAFF.

This clone was seen a single time. V and J are TRBV5-1 and TRBJ1-1, with D perhaps matching TRBD1 (5 bases). Trimming removed 4 bases at V and 0 bases at J, with 7 bases between. The CDR3 covers 13 residues. CDR1 SGHRS and CDR2 YFSETQ come from the germline V gene. CDR3 DNA: TGCGCCAGCAGCGGGGGACTGAACACTGAAGCTTTCTTT. As protein: CASSGGLNTEAFF.

V and J are TRBV11-2 and TRBJ2-1; D remains ambiguous. Per the germline V gene, CDR1 is SGHAT and CDR2 is FQNNGV. Trimming took off 1 base at V and 3 bases at J, with 4 bases between the two ends. The CDR3 runs to 13 residues. CDR3 DNA: TGTGCCAGCAGCTTAGCCAGCTACAATGAGCAGTTCTTC. Translating gives CASSLASYNEQFF.

V and J are TRBV2 and TRBJ1-3; D is uncertain. Germline CDR1 SNHLY, CDR2 FYNNEI. The germline V and J ends were trimmed by 7 bases and 4 bases, with 11 bases remaining between them. This CDR3 has 13 amino acids. CDR3 nucleotides: TGTGCCAGCAATCGCCAGATAGGAAACACCATATATTTT. This encodes CASNRQIGNTIYF.

This chain links TRBV18 with TRBJ1-6; 7 bases map to TRBD1. V was pared by 4 bases and J by 0 bases, with 9 bases of the junction left unmatched. CDR3 size: 18 residues. Germline assignment: CDR1 KGHSH and CDR2 LQKENI. The CDR3 protein is CASSLVKGAYSYNSPLHF. The CDR3, as DNA: TGTGCCAGCTCACTCGTAAAGGGGGCATACTCCTATAATTCACCCCTCCACTTT. The full variable domain, with the rest looked up from reference TRBV18 and TRBJ1-6, is NAGVMQNPRHLVRRRGQEARLRCSPMKGHSHVYWYRQLPEEGLKFMVYLQKENIIDESGMPKERFSAEFPKEGPSILRIQQVVRGDSAAYFCASSLVKGAYSYNSPLHFGNGTRLTVT.

This rearrangement joins TRBV27 to TRBJ2-7, with TRBD2 as a possible D gene (6 bases). This CDR3 spans 15 amino acids. Trimming shortened V by 6 bases and J by 2 bases, and 17 bases separated the two germline ends. Germline CDR1 is MNHEY and CDR2 is SMNVEV (reference sequence). The CDR3 loop reads CASSPGLTRTYEQYF. The CDR3 nucleotides are TGTGCCAGCAGCCCGGGACTCACGCGTACCTACGAGCAGTACTTC.

This clone was recorded once. The chain couples TRBV19 to TRBJ2-1, with 11 bases fitting TRBD2. This CDR3 contains 15 residues. Trimming took 5 bases from V and 8 from J; bases not matched to a gene: 8. Germline-derived CDR1 and CDR2 are LNHDA and SQIVND (reference sequence). The CDR3 DNA reads TGTGCCAGTAGTTCCCGGACTAGCGGGTTTGATGAGCAGTTCTTC. Encoded protein: CASSSRTSGFDEQFF.

The chain carries TRBV7-2 and TRBJ1-3, with TRBD1 matching 9 bases. The CDR3 loop spans 15 amino acids. In germline, CDR1 is SGHTA, CDR2 FQGNSA. The V gene end was trimmed by 3 bases and the J gene end by 8 bases; junction bases not matched to a gene: 8. CDR3 sequence reads: CASSFRDRDGYTIYF. The CDR3 nucleotides are TGTGCCAGCAGCTTCCGGGACAGGGATGGGTACACCATATATTTT. Complete variable domain (other parts from reference TRBV7-2 and TRBJ1-3): GAGVSQSPSNKVTEKGKDVELRCDPISGHTALYWYRQSLGQGLEFLIYFQGNSAPDKSGLPSDRFSAERTGGSVSTLTIQRTQQEDSAVYLCASSFRDRDGYTIYFGEGSWLTVV.

The chain recombines TRBV2 with TRBJ2-3, with 12 bases fitting TRBD2. The CDR3 is 16 amino acids. Germline V gene lookup returns CDR1 SNHLY and CDR2 FYNNEI. V lost 4 bases, J lost 4 bases, and 6 bases stayed unmatched. DNA of the CDR3: TGTGCCAGCAGTGGAGGGCCTAGCGGGGGGGCAGATACGCAGTATTTT. It translates to CASSGGPSGGADTQYF.

The chain is built from TRBV6-5 and TRBJ1-2; D unclear. V lost 0 bases and J lost 1, with 9 bases in between. Per the germline V gene, CDR1 is MNHEY and CDR2 is SVGAGI. CDR3 length: 15 residues. This chain's CDR3 is CASSYSKRGNYGYTF. CDR3 bases: TGTGCCAGCAGTTACTCGAAGCGGGGTAACTATGGCTACACCTTC.